This T cell receptor (beta chain) was recovered during a study of a mutant IDH1 vaccine in newly diagnosed glioma (dated by TCRdb to about 2021). Study-level background: Vaccination started 4-6 weeks after radiotherapy alone, or was given together with temozolomide cycles in the groups whose treatment included chemotherapy. Peripheral blood was collected at six visits: V03 (baseline), V05, V07, V10, V12 and V13. Visit V12 was the week-35 safety follow-up and visit V13 was the week-47 end of study. For exploratory analyses, longitudinal TCRB deep sequencing was carried out in roughly 23 treated patients wherever samples were available. Before enrollment, most patients had been given radiochemotherapy with temozolomide as standard therapy, while the rest had received either radiotherapy alone or temozolomide alone. Of the roughly 31 treated patients, approximately 60% were male and about 40% were female, and the mean age was roughly 40 years.

From cysteine to phenylalanine, the CDR3 is 13 amino acids long. Solely the CDR3 DNA is kept, with 39 bases framed from the first base. Based on the germline V gene, the CDR1 and CDR2 sequences are KGHSH and LQKENI. Trimming removed 6 bases from V and 2 bases from J; the gene matches leave 1 base unexplained. The library was produced with the immunoSEQ multiplex PCR assay. The hsTCRB Kit was used according to the manufacturer's protocol to amplify rearranged TCR beta chain sequences. An Illumina MiSeq was used to sequence the TCRB libraries. The source study handled its data this way. The proprietary platform of the kit vendor was used for demultiplexing, trimming and gene mapping. TCRdb limited this immuneACCESS table to in-frame rearrangements with V and J called. A share of clones is missing; checked studies link under half to unresolved V genes, and the rest is unexplained. V and J calls and clone size come straight from that table; D and trimming were deduced from the DNA. The sample table contains tens of thousands of clones; only one count was recorded for more than 80% of them. The ten largest clonotypes hold roughly 5.2% of the sample.

The full study reports these points: The authors stated that sample limitations prevented analyses of patient blood samples from being reproduced. Pseudoprogression appeared unrelated to alterations in the top peripheral T cell clonotypes detected by TCRB sequencing. Vaccine-induced immune responses across multiple MHC alleles were detected in 93.3% of patients. Selection of PBMC samples for TCRB deep sequencing was based on availability.

Of note for this clone: The clone's antigen remains unknown. Qualities for individual bases were not recorded, and no much larger clone is one base off.

In the paper's terms, the time point label means: week 35, safety follow-up. Each vaccine dose, consisting of 300 ug of a 20-mer mutant IDH1 peptide in Montanide, was administered subcutaneously with topical imiquimod. Across visits V03 through V10, patients got a total of eight vaccinations, given in weeks 1, 3, 5, 7, 11, 15, 19 and 23. Newly diagnosed WHO grade 3 or 4 IDH1-mutant astrocytomas showing loss of nuclear ATRX were present in the donors. The samples were drawn from NOA16, a multicentre, single-arm, open-label phase I trial in Germany that tested a mutant IDH1 peptide vaccine in humans for the first time. Genomic DNA for TCRB sequencing was extracted from EDTA blood using the DNeasy Blood and Tissue Kit.

This sequence uses TRBV18 and TRBJ2-3; 8 central nucleotides agree with TRBD1. This clonotype was obtained from a man aged 35 to 55 with glioma. The sequenced sample was PBMCs, obtained from a glioma patient whose treatment included an IDH1 peptide vaccine. The DNA sequence follows: TGTGCCAGCTCGGGACAGGACACAGATACGCAGTATTTT. Its coded protein is CASSGQDTDTQYF. Beyond the CDR3, the reference TRBV18 and TRBJ2-3 genes provide the residues; the full variable domain reads: NAGVMQNPRHLVRRRGQEARLRCSPMKGHSHVYWYRQLPEEGLKFMVYLQKENIIDESGMPKERFSAEFPKEGPSILRIQQVVRGDSAAYFCASSGQDTDTQYFGPGTRLTVL.